This T cell receptor beta chain was found in a study of cytotoxic CD8 clonotypes in ibrutinib-treated CLL. About the study: The taking of response samples occurred after a median roughly twelve months of treatment, with a range of 6 to 36.

Genomic DNA in an amount of around 2 micrograms was extracted from cryopreserved PBMCs and used for the preparation of TCR beta libraries. Study conclusions and caveats: Baseline values of clonality outstripped age-matched healthy donors and followed circulating CD8+ T-cell counts. Treatment saw public clonotypes, which were uncommon, either contract or stay stable.

As for this clone: Its cognate antigen is unknown.

Data came from immunoSEQ multiplex PCR; TCRdb stores just in-frame clones and leaves some out. This table has 130,000 or so clones, approximately 80% appearing once. The receptor was isolated from a human donor with chronic lymphocytic leukemia. Sequenced here: PBMCs, sampled after 24 months of ibrutinib treatment.

The CDR3: CASSLGGTTDTQYF. In nucleotides, the CDR3 is TGTGCCAGCAGCTTAGGAGGGACCACAGATACGCAGTATTTT. J is TRBJ2-3 and V is TRBV11-3; either TRBD1 or TRBD2 may supply D (5 bases each). Germline CDR1 reads SGHNT; CDR2 reads YENEEA. The CDR3 loop spans 14 amino acids. Trimming removed 1 base at V and 2 bases at J, with 7 bases between. The variable domain in full, with the rest retrieved from reference TRBV11-3 and TRBJ2-3, is EAGVVQSPRYKIIEKKQPVAFWCNPISGHNTLYWYLQNLGQGPELLIRYENEEAVDDSQLPKDRFSAERLKGVDSTLKIQPAELGDSAVYLCASSLGGTTDTQYFGPGTRLTVL.